This T cell receptor (beta chain) was observed in a study of regulatory T cells in long-lasting Graves disease (dated by TCRdb to 2020 to 2022). Regarding the complete study: Persistent Graves' disease meant more than 5 years of antithyroid drug treatment with TSH receptor autoantibodies that stayed positive. Patients with persistent Graves' disease were compared with patients with newly diagnosed Graves' disease using TCR sequencing and RNA sequencing of peripheral blood. In the clinical cohort, patients with persistent Graves' disease had used antithyroid drugs for an average of roughly 10 years. A total of roughly 35 samples underwent TCR sequencing, from roughly 13 patients with persistent Graves' disease and approximately 20 patients with newly diagnosed Graves' disease. The study was registered as a clinical trial and conducted in China.

Library generation was performed with multiplex PCR. The instrument given in TCRdb is Illumina HiSeq 4000. To build TCR beta libraries, CDR3 regions were amplified by Arm-PCR using iRepertoire HTBI primers. Before sequencing, the PCR products underwent gel purification. The study's processing was this. Gene usage analysis of CDR3 amino acid clonotypes relied on the 55 to 80 TRBV and about 13 TRBJ segments identified across samples. COPE and FqMerger were used to merge filtered high-quality paired reads into contigs. BLAST was used to align contigs to the IMGT TRBV, TRBD and TRBJ reference genes, and CDR3 was defined following IMGT. Clonotypes above 0.1% frequency were classified as highly expanded clones. Shannon entropy served as the measure of repertoire diversity, while the Gini coefficient captured V-J evenness. Clonotypes shared by more than one individual were considered public. Starting from the raw public reads, TCRdb applied fastp trimming at Q25, assembled clones with MiXCR and retained in-frame beta chains. Each record represents a unique CDR3 protein, reported with the most common genes and DNA among its rows. Here the V and J calls rest on TCRdb's processing, not on the authors' analysis. In all, the sample holds 300,000 to 500,000 distinct CDR3 sequences, and less than 25% of those were seen once. 20% of the sample goes to the ten largest clones.

Beyond this particular receptor, the publication reports: Sequencing and analysis were limited to the TCR beta chain. The authors noted that the small sample size was a limitation that may lower accuracy. Preferential use of TRBV28, TRBJ1-2 and TRBJ2-5 was observed in persistent disease, whereas TRBV20-1 and TRBJ2-1 were favored in newly diagnosed disease. Compared with newly diagnosed patients, persistent Graves' disease patients had lower TCR Shannon entropy and fewer highly expanded clones, which suggests clonal expansion. A larger number of public clonotypes was shared among persistent patients (fewer than 3,000) than among newly diagnosed patients (roughly 1,000). Peripheral blood alone was examined, since thyroid tissue, which constituted the primary lesion, could not be accessed.

The CDR3 starts with the cysteine, ends with the phenylalanine, and has 17 residues. This entry keeps only the CDR3 DNA: 51 bases, framed from base 1. V is clipped by 6 bases and J by 7 bases, and the sequence between their germline boundaries is 22 bases long. Read against the paper, the sample's time point label means: persistent/refractory GD, antithyroid drugs over 5 years with positive TRAb. For both TCR sequencing and RNA sequencing, RNA was extracted from PBMCs in TRIzol. The diagnosis of Graves' disease was made according to American Thyroid Association guidelines. Patients were recruited from an endocrinology department in Xi'an, China. Each patient gave 7.5 to 10 milliliters of peripheral blood, collected in an EDTA anticoagulant tube. Ficoll Paque Plus density gradient separation was used to isolate PBMCs, and no further T cell sorting was done. RNA quality was checked with an Agilent 2100 Bioanalyzer and agarose gel, and concentration with a NanoDrop 2000.

This clonotype was seen ten or more times. Its target antigen remains unknown. Base qualities are not at hand, and no much larger clone is one base apart. The V gene is TRBV12-3 or TRBV12-4 and the J gene is TRBJ1-6; the D gene remains uncertain. The sequencing here drew on peripheral blood mononuclear cells (PBMCs), taken when the disease was refractory, from a patient treated with antithyroid drugs. This receptor was taken from a female donor with Graves disease. The base sequence is TGTGCCAGCAGCCCGTTATGGTACGGAAAGAAGAATTCACCCCTCCACTTT. This is translated as CASSPLWYGKKNSPLHF.